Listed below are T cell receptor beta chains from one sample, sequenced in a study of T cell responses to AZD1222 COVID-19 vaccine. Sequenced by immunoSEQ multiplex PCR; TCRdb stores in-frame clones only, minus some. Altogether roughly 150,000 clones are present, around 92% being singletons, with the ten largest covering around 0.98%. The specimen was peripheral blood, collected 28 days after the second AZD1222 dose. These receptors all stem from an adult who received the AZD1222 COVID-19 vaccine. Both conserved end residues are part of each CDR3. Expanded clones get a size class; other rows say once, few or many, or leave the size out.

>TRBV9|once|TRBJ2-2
CASSVLSRGRIGELFF
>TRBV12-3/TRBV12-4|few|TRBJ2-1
CASSSRLNEQFF
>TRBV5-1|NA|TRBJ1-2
CASSLRNSNYGYTF
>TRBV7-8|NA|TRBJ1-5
CASSLRDRGHQPQHF
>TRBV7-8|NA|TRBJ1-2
CASSLGQGSYGYTF
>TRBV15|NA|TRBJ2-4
CATRLGAEPAKNIQYF
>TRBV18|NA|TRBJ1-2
CASSPPVAGLPYGYTF
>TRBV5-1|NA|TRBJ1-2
CASSSSGALTYGYTF
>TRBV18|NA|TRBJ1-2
CASSRQGAYGYTF
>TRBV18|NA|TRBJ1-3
CASSPPINTIYF
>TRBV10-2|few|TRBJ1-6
CASSDYPSYNSPLHF